A single sample gave rise to the 7 T cell receptor beta chains below, sequenced in a study of T cell clonotyping in hematopoietic cell transplantation. TCRdb's table, derived via immunoSEQ multiplex PCR, lists solely in-frame clones and lacks some. The table records under 15,000 clones, roughly 80% of them present only once. The sample in question was PBMCs, obtained 100 days after allogeneic stem cell transplant. These receptors were collected from a female patient between 40 and 55 years old who had an allogeneic stem cell transplant from a related donor, so T cells may come from the graft donor. Some clones in this sample may be carry-over from other donors' samples.

Note on this clone: Additional DNA sequences in this sample encode the identical CDR3. The rearrangement joins TRBV2 to TRBJ1-4; D unresolved. The V and J ends lost 10 bases and 7 bases respectively, with 19 bases between them. The length of the CDR3 is 14 residues. Germline loops: CDR1 SNHLY, CDR2 FYNNEI. CDR3 sequence reads: CANHREGGGEKLFF. The CDR3 nucleotides read TGTGCCAACCACCGAGAGGGTGGCGGTGAAAAACTGTTTTTT. The full variable domain, with the rest looked up from reference TRBV2 and TRBJ1-4, is EPEVTQTPSHQVTQMGQEVILRCVPISNHLYFYWYRQILGQKVEFLVSFYNNEISEKSEIFDDQFSVERPDGSNFTLKIRSTKLEDSAMYFCANHREGGGEKLFFGSGTQLSVL.

This clone was seen only a few times. The chain recombines TRBV7-6 with TRBJ2-7, with 7 bases aligning to TRBD2. V dropped 1 base and J dropped 4; count of bases not matched to a gene: 4. Germline CDR1 reads SGHVS; CDR2 reads FNYEAQ. The CDR3 extends over 14 amino acids. The CDR3 DNA reads as TGTGCCAGCAGCTTAGGTACTAGCGCTTACGAGCAGTACTTC. Protein sequence: CASSLGTSAYEQYF.

The chain is built from TRBV30 and TRBJ1-1; D is unclear. Trimming cost V 7 bases and J 4 bases, with 7 bases left between them. The CDR3 runs to 10 residues. Germline values: CDR1 GTSNPN, CDR2 SVGIG (reference sequence). The CDR3 DNA follows: TGTGCCTCCAGTTTCACTGAAGCTTTCTTT. This gives the protein CASSFTEAFF.

This rearrangement joins TRBV7-9 to TRBJ2-7, with D uncertain. The CDR3 covers 12 residues. CDR1 SEHNR and CDR2 FQNEAQ come from the germline V gene (reference sequence). Trimming pared 1 base from V and 6 bases from J, leaving 7 bases between. The CDR3 is CASSLVSVEQYF. For the CDR3, the DNA is TGTGCCAGCAGCTTAGTCAGTGTCGAGCAGTACTTC.

The chain links TRBV6-5 to TRBJ2-7, with a tentative D call TRBD1 (6 bases). The CDR3 extends over 14 amino acids. The ends were cut back, 0 bases at V and 0 bases at J, with 6 bases in the middle. Per germline, CDR1 MNHEY and CDR2 SVGAGI. The CDR3 nucleotides are TGTGCCAGCAGTTACTCGGACAGCTCCTACGAGCAGTACTTC. This codes for CASSYSDSSYEQYF.

This chain uses TRBV6-5 with TRBJ1-2; 7 nucleotides line up with TRBD1. J gave up 13 bases and V 5 bases, and 10 bases lay outside the gene matches. The CDR3 extends over 12 amino acids. Germline V gene lookup returns CDR1 MNHEY and CDR2 SVGAGI. CDR3 region: CASSAHTGVLTF. DNA for the CDR3: TGTGCCAGCAGTGCTCATACAGGGGTTCTCACCTTC.

The chain uses TRBV11-2 and TRBJ1-1; tentatively, D is TRBD1 (5 bases). This CDR3 has 13 residues. With 4 bases removed from V and 4 bases from J, the gap between germline ends came to 10 bases. Germline V CDR1 and CDR2: SGHAT, FQNNGV. CDR3: CASSSRQSTEAFF. The CDR3 DNA reads TGTGCCAGCAGCTCAAGACAGAGCACTGAAGCTTTCTTT. The full variable domain, with the rest looked up from reference TRBV11-2 and TRBJ1-1, is EAGVAQSPRYKIIEKRQSVAFWCNPISGHATLYWYQQILGQGPKLLIQFQNNGVVDDSQLPKDRFSAERLKGVDSTLKIQPAKLEDSAVYLCASSSRQSTEAFFGQGTRLTVV.